The clone carrying this TCR beta chain was detected a few times. The antigen is undetermined. V was cut by 2 bases and J by 3 bases, with 19 bases left in between. From germline, CDR1 is MGHDK and CDR2 SYGVNS. The CDR3 totals 17 residues. The data were taken from a study of CD8+CD57+ T cells in acquired aplastic anemia. Overall study: When averaged, DNA from sorted CD4+ and CD8+ cells came to 3.2 ug. Reads per healthy sample averaged approximately 10 million (CD4+) and about 12 million (CD8+).

The TCR beta profiling, which covered VDJ combination and CDR3 sequence, was carried out using genomic DNA as the template. TCRdb processed the reads anew with MiXCR; each CDR3 protein has one entry. The sample holds about 160,000 distinct CDR3 sequences, about 48% seen once. Broader study findings: CD8+ Simpson's diversity did not differ significantly between patients and controls. Overlap between patients and controls comprised 25 to 35 CD8+ CDR3 sequences.

The sample consisted of sorted CD4+, CD8+, or CD8+CD57+ T cells (not recorded which) from PBMCs. V is TRBV25-1 and J is TRBJ1-2; maybe TRBD1 (6 bases). The source of this sequence is a human donor in good health. This CDR3 is CASSERVGWTDHYGYTF. The CDR3 DNA follows: TGTGCCAGCAGTGAACGGGTTGGGTGGACAGACCACTATGGCTACACCTTC.